The T cell receptor (beta chain) described here comes from a study of T cell responses to AZD1222 COVID-19 vaccine. Study results and caveats: Mapped onto spike, vaccine-associated CD4 TCRs spanned it and were dominant at 160-218 and 743-854.

Using immunoSEQ multiplex PCR, the repertoire was profiled, and TCRdb retains in-frame clones only, with some absent. This sample carries 160,000 or so clones, 90% of them seen once, and the ten largest clones take approximately 2%. This clone was counted once. Antigen specificity is unknown. The CDR3 runs 14 residues. From germline, CDR1 is MNHEY and CDR2 SMNVEV (reference sequence). Trimming shortened V by 6 bases and J by 1 base, and 13 bases separated the two germline ends. The chain recombines TRBV27 with TRBJ2-7; D might be TRBD2 (6 bases). The source material was peripheral blood, sampled on day 0 of AZD1222 vaccination. The clonotype was recovered from an adult in good health. The CDR3, as DNA: TGTGCCAGCAGAGATAGCGGAGCTTCCTACGAGCAGTACTTC. This encodes CASRDSGASYEQYF.